This record looks at one TCR beta chain sequence and its context. The target antigen is unknown. The V end lost 11 bases, the J end lost 1 base, and 12 bases lay between the germline ends. Germline CDR1 ENHRY, CDR2 SYGVKD. The CDR3 is 12 residues long. These data originate in a study of shared clonotypes between healthy human individuals. Study context: Each donor's CD8 memory used one plate, CD8 naive two, each CD4 subset three. Study observations and caveats: Clonotypes shared by all four donors outscored non-shared clonotypes in generation probability.

The method was immunoSEQ multiplex PCR; TCRdb's version includes in-frame clones alone and lacks a portion of them. This sample carries millions of clones, 90% to 95% of them seen once, and the ten largest clones take more than 0.1%. The healthy adult donors were HIV-negative and reported no recent acute infections or vaccinations. The TCR comes from a man aged 18 to 29 in good health. This chain uses TRBV10-3 with TRBJ2-7; perhaps TRBD2 as D (5 bases). Sequencing was done on a sample of naive CD4+ T cells sorted from blood. The subset here: CD45RA+ positively selected. The chain's CDR3 is CASRTQSYEQYF. The CDR3 coding sequence is TGTGCCTCTCGGACTCAATCCTACGAGCAGTACTTC.